These 21 T cell receptor beta chains came from one sample sequenced in a study of PD-L1 blockade in urothelial cancer. As to time point: peripheral blood 6 weeks after treatment start. Sequenced by immunoSEQ multiplex PCR; TCRdb stores in-frame clones only, minus some. The sample lists roughly 120,000 clones, more than 85% occurring once. Sequenced material: PBMCs, taken around atezolizumab (anti-PD-L1) treatment. These receptors all come from a man in his sixties with urothelial cancer.

V is TRBV23-1 and J is TRBJ2-7; 8 positions agree with TRBD1. TRBV23-1 is annotated as an ORF whose role is uncertain. V shed 2 bases and J 4 bases; nucleotides not matched to a gene: 13. CDR3 length equals 17 residues. CDR3 loop: CASSQPPTGDEGYEQYF. The DNA for the CDR3 is TGCGCCAGCAGTCAACCCCCGACAGGGGATGAGGGTTACGAGCAGTACTTC.

This chain uses TRBV23-1 with TRBJ2-7; 13 nucleotides line up with TRBD2. TRBV23-1 is marked as an open reading frame, function uncertain. V shed 3 bases and J 3 bases; nucleotides not matched to a gene: 14. CDR3 length: 19 amino acids. DNA of the CDR3: TGCGCCAGCAGTCATACCCGAGGGCGACTAGCGGGAGGTGTCTACGAGCAGTACTTC. Translated: CASSHTRGRLAGGVYEQYF.

The chain uses TRBV25-1 and TRBJ2-5, with D possibly being TRBD2 (5 bases). This CDR3 has 15 amino acids. Deletions cut 3 bases from V and 5 bases from J, with 16 bases between. Per germline, CDR1 MGHDK and CDR2 SYGVNS. CDR3: CASSDMTGSWETQYF. For the CDR3, the DNA is TGTGCCAGCAGTGATATGACGGGGAGTTGGGAGACCCAGTACTTC.

The V gene is TRBV10-3, the J gene TRBJ1-1; D not certain. CDR3 length: 14 residues. Trimming cost V 4 bases and J 1 base, with 10 bases left between them. Germline-derived CDR1 and CDR2 are ENHRY and SYGVKD. Here the CDR3 DNA reads TGTGCCATCAGTGCCCTCGAGGAGAACACTGAAGCTTTCTTT. Its translation: CAISALEENTEAFF.

The chain has TRBV2 and TRBJ1-4, with D uncertain. The CDR3 contains 14 residues. Germline V lookup: CDR1 SNHLY, CDR2 FYNNEI. V was trimmed by 3 bases and J by 0 bases, leaving 5 bases between them. CDR3 in amino acids: CASSDVATNEKLFF. The CDR3 DNA follows: TGTGCCAGCAGTGACGTAGCAACTAATGAAAAACTGTTTTTT.

This chain uses TRBV7-2 with TRBJ1-5; tentative D call: TRBD1 (6 bases). V dropped 4 bases and J dropped 7 bases, with 20 bases sitting between them. The CDR3 extends over 16 amino acids. Per germline, CDR1 SGHTA and CDR2 FQGNSA. Here the CDR3 DNA reads TGTGCCAGCAGCTCTACAGGGTTCTCAGTCGGGCAGCCCCAGCATTTT. It yields the protein CASSSTGFSVGQPQHF.

The V and J genes are TRBV9 and TRBJ1-2; maybe TRBD1 (5 bases). Germline V gene data show CDR1 as SGDLS and CDR2 as YYNGEE. The CDR3 contains 15 residues. V was clipped by 4 bases and J by 1 base, with 14 bases between them. CDR3 nucleotides: TGTGCCAGCAGCATAGATGGGGCGAATAACTATGGCTACACCTTC. It encodes CASSIDGANNYGYTF.

The chain employs TRBV5-1 and TRBJ2-1; D is unresolved. Germline V gene data show CDR1 as SGHRS and CDR2 as YFSETQ. The V gene lost 0 bases and the J gene lost 5 bases, with 9 bases spanning the gap. CDR3 size: 14 residues. The CDR3 region has the DNA TGCGCCAGCAGCTTGGTTACCAGGAACAATGAGCAGTTCTTC. This encodes CASSLVTRNNEQFF.

This rearrangement joins TRBV12-5 to TRBJ2-6; TRBD2 aligns across 9 bases. This CDR3 region has 17 residues. The germline CDR1 and CDR2 sequences are LGHNT and FRNRAP. J was trimmed by 1 base and V by 4 bases; bases with no gene match: 5. The DNA of the CDR3 is TGTGCTAGTGGTTACGGGACTAGCAAGTCTGGGGCCAACGTCCTGACTTTC. Translating gives CASGYGTSKSGANVLTF.

This chain connects TRBV10-3 to TRBJ2-5; 7 bases are a match to TRBD1. Unmatched junction bases numbered 1, after V lost 0 bases and J lost 3 bases. Germline values: CDR1 ENHRY, CDR2 SYGVKD. There are 14 residues in the CDR3. CDR3: CAISESGQKETQYF. CDR3 in DNA: TGTGCCATCAGTGAGTCGGGACAGAAAGAGACCCAGTACTTC.

This clone was detected only once. The chain carries TRBV15 and TRBJ1-5; D is possibly TRBD1 (5 bases). The CDR3 has 15 amino acids. The V gene lost 3 bases and the J gene lost 5 bases, with 14 bases spanning the gap. Germline lookup yields CDR1 LNHNV and CDR2 YYDKDF (reference sequence). CDR3 sequence: CATSRTGGKDQPQHF. For the CDR3, the DNA is TGTGCCACCAGCAGGACGGGGGGGAAGGATCAGCCCCAGCATTTT.

The J gene is TRBJ2-3, the V gene TRBV9; D unclear. The V gene's germline CDR1 is SGDLS and CDR2 YYNGEE. With 0 bases removed from V and 1 base from J, the gap between germline ends came to 6 bases. This CDR3 contains 14 residues. The CDR3 DNA follows: TGTGCCAGCAGCGTAGCACTCCGCACAGATACGCAGTATTTT. It codes for CASSVALRTDTQYF.

The chain is built from TRBV7-2 and TRBJ2-5; the match to TRBD2 covers 11 bases. Unmatched junction bases numbered 4, after V lost 6 bases and J lost 4 bases. The CDR3 runs to 14 residues. Germline assignment: CDR1 SGHTA and CDR2 FQGNSA. CDR3 DNA sequence: TGTGCCAGCAGGCGAGGACTAGCGGGAGAGACCCAGTACTTC. It specifies CASRRGLAGETQYF.

The gene calls are TRBV7-3 and TRBJ1-2, with 8 bases lining up with TRBD1. The junction had 7 bases not matched to a gene; V was cut back by 5 bases and J by 8 bases. Germline loops: CDR1 SGHTA, CDR2 FQGTGA. The CDR3 loop spans 13 amino acids. The CDR3 sequence is CASSQDREGGYTF. The CDR3 nucleotides read TGTGCCAGCAGCCAGGACAGGGAAGGCGGCTACACCTTC.

The V call is TRBV9, the J call TRBJ1-6; 7 bases agree with TRBD1. The CDR3 is 14 residues long. Germline V gene lookup returns CDR1 SGDLS and CDR2 YYNGEE. Germline trimming cut 8 bases from V and 3 bases from J; bases unmatched to any gene: 5. The CDR3 bases are TGTGCCAGTTCCGGGACAGACTATAATTCACCCCTCCACTTT. Its translation is CASSGTDYNSPLHF.

V is TRBV19 and J is TRBJ2-2, with D uncertain. CDR3 size: 14 residues. The germline gives CDR1 LNHDA, CDR2 SQIVND (reference sequence). Trimming removed 0 bases at V and 2 bases at J, with 4 bases between. CDR3 sequence (DNA): TGTGCCAGTAGTATAGACACAAACACCGGGGAGCTGTTTTTT. Translating it yields CASSIDTNTGELFF.

This clone was counted once. V is TRBV7-2 and J is TRBJ1-1, with unresolved D. The V gene lost 1 base and the J gene lost 7 bases, with 19 bases spanning the gap. CDR3 length: 16 residues. Germline V gene data show CDR1 as SGHTA and CDR2 as FQGNSA. DNA for the CDR3: TGTGCCAGCAGCTTAGTCGCCGGGAAGCGGGAGGGTGAAGCTTTCTTT. Its translation: CASSLVAGKREGEAFF.

This clone was counted once. The CDR3 region is CASRGGTSEATNEKLFF. The CDR3 DNA follows: TGTGCCAGCAGGGGGGGTACATCAGAGGCAACTAATGAAAAACTGTTTTTT. The chain combines TRBV2 with TRBJ1-4; a possible D gene is TRBD1 (5 bases). Trimming removed 6 bases from V and 0 bases from J, with 17 bases in between. The CDR3 is 17 amino acids. Germline assignment: CDR1 SNHLY and CDR2 FYNNEI.

The V and J genes are TRBV19 and TRBJ1-1; D remains unclear. Trimming took 7 bases from V and 5 from J, leaving 17 bases between them. From germline, CDR1 is LNHDA and CDR2 SQIVND (reference sequence). The CDR3 runs to 14 residues. The CDR3 is CASTTPASGTEAFF. The CDR3 nucleotides are TGTGCCAGTACCACCCCGGCCTCGGGGACTGAAGCTTTCTTT.

The genes are TRBV2 and TRBJ2-2; 9 bases fit TRBD1. This CDR3 has 12 residues. The trim removed 10 bases at V and 5 bases at J, leaving 2 bases unmatched. Germline V gene lookup returns CDR1 SNHLY and CDR2 FYNNEI. For the CDR3, the DNA is TGTGCCAACAGGGGGCGAACCGGGGAGCTGTTTTTT. It is translated as CANRGRTGELFF.

This clone was counted once. The chain recombines TRBV27 with TRBJ1-2, with TRBD1 matching 8 bases. CDR3 length: 15 residues. V was pared by 0 bases and J by 6 bases, with 6 bases of the junction left unmatched. CDR1 MNHEY and CDR2 SMNVEV come from the germline V gene (reference sequence). The CDR3 DNA is TGTGCCAGCAGTTTATCCCGGACAGGGATTAATGGCTACACCTTC. As protein: CASSLSRTGINGYTF.